The 4 T cell receptor beta chains reported below all come from one sample, sequenced in a study of T cells after yellow fever vaccination. TCRdb ran MiXCR on the 5' RACE reads and lists one entry per CDR3 protein. The table includes some 110,000 distinct CDR3 sequences, under 8.5% detected once. The sequencing here drew on CD4+ T cells sorted from PBMCs, taken 10 days after the first yellow fever vaccination. Every receptor here comes from a young man who received the YFV17D yellow fever vaccine.

This clonotype appeared many times. V and J are TRBV12-3 or TRBV12-4 and TRBJ2-5; unclear D gene. The germline V and J ends were trimmed by 2 bases and 4 bases, with 5 bases remaining between them. The CDR3 extends over 12 amino acids. The CDR3 here is CASSLWSETQYF. As DNA, the CDR3 is TGTGCCAGCAGTTTATGGTCAGAGACCCAGTACTTC.

This clonotype was recorded at least ten times. J is TRBJ2-3 and V is TRBV20-1; D is unresolved. CDR3 length equals 14 residues. Germline CDR1 DFQATT, CDR2 SNEGSKA (reference sequence). V dropped 0 bases and J dropped 0 bases, with 7 bases sitting between them. The CDR3 region is CSARDSTSTDTQYF. As DNA, the CDR3 is TGCAGTGCTAGAGATTCCACTAGCACAGATACGCAGTATTTT.

This clonotype occurred many times. This chain uses TRBV5-1 with TRBJ2-1, with D maybe TRBD1 (6 bases). The germline V gene has CDR1 SGHRS and CDR2 YFSETQ. The CDR3 has 13 amino acids. The V and J ends lost 4 bases and 7 bases respectively, with 12 bases between them. The CDR3 reads CASSTPQGNEQFF. For the CDR3, the DNA is TGCGCCAGCAGCACCCCTCAGGGGAATGAGCAGTTCTTC.

Many counts were recorded for this clonotype. V usage is TRBV5-1 and J usage is TRBJ2-7; 8 bases line up with TRBD1. V lost 0 bases to trimming and J lost 1 base; unmatched junction nucleotides: 0. The CDR3 spans 14 residues. The germline V gene has CDR1 SGHRS and CDR2 YFSETQ. CDR3 loop: CASSLGDRSYEQYV. As DNA, the CDR3 is TGCGCCAGCAGCTTGGGGGACAGGTCCTACGAGCAGTACGTC.